Below are 29 T cell receptor beta chains sequenced from a single sample in a study of blood T cell repertoires in COVID-19. Using immunoSEQ multiplex PCR, the repertoire was profiled, and TCRdb retains in-frame clones only, with some absent. Of some 210,000 clones in the sample, approximately 78% were seen once. The sample consisted of peripheral blood. These receptors were obtained from a woman in her thirties or forties with acute or convalescent COVID-19.

This CDR3 reads CASSQGTGGYTDTQYF. The CDR3 DNA follows: TGTGCCAGCAGTCAAGGGACAGGGGGCTACACAGATACGCAGTATTTT. The rearrangement uses TRBV11-3 and TRBJ2-3, with 12 bases identical to TRBD1. Germline V gene sequence: CDR1 SGHNT, CDR2 YENEEA. Losses at the gene ends were 6 bases for V and 2 bases for J; bases not matched to a gene: 6. The CDR3 has 16 amino acids.

The chain employs TRBV3-1 (or the pseudogene TRBV3-2) and TRBJ1-5, with 7 bases that match TRBD1. Per the germline V gene, CDR1 is LGHDT and CDR2 is YNNKEL (reference sequence). The CDR3 length is 15 residues. V dropped 1 base and J dropped 10; count of bases not matched to a gene: 10. The CDR3 here is CASSQGDNRGGPQHF. The CDR3 DNA sequence: TGTGCCAGCAGCCAAGGGGATAACAGGGGTGGACCCCAGCATTTT.

The DNA for the CDR3 is TGTGCCAGCAGCCTGGGACACTCCTACGAGCAGTACTTC. Translated: CASSLGHSYEQYF. The rearrangement uses TRBV5-4 and TRBJ2-7, with D tentatively TRBD1 (6 bases). This CDR3 comprises 13 residues. Germline V CDR1 and CDR2: SGHNT, YYREEE (reference sequence). V dropped 4 bases and J dropped 0 bases, with 8 bases sitting between them.

The rearrangement uses TRBV7-9 and TRBJ2-7; maybe TRBD1 (5 bases). This CDR3 is 13 amino acids long. Trimming took 3 bases from V and 3 from J, leaving 9 bases between them. Germline V gives CDR1 SEHNR, CDR2 FQNEAQ (reference sequence). CDR3 amino acids: CASSFSGLYEQYF. The CDR3 coding sequence is TGTGCCAGCAGCTTTTCAGGGCTCTACGAGCAGTACTTC.

The chain combines TRBV10-3 with TRBJ1-3; possibly TRBD1 for D (6 bases). V dropped 8 bases and J dropped 0 bases, with 11 bases sitting between them. The CDR3 runs 14 residues. Looked up from germline, CDR1 is ENHRY and CDR2 is SYGVKD. CDR3 amino acids: CAIARTVSGNTIYF. CDR3 DNA sequence: TGTGCCATCGCCCGGACAGTCTCTGGAAACACCATATATTTT.

The chain couples TRBV10-3 to TRBJ2-7, with D perhaps matching TRBD2 (6 bases). The CDR3 sequence is 14 residues long. V lost 5 bases and J 6 bases, leaving 17 bases between the germline ends. Germline values: CDR1 ENHRY, CDR2 SYGVKD. For the CDR3, the DNA is TGTGCCATCAGTATCCTAGCGACCAAGGGCGAGCAGTACTTC. Protein sequence: CAISILATKGEQYF.

The chain combines TRBV18 with TRBJ1-2; D is perhaps TRBD1 (5 bases). Germline CDR1 reads KGHSH; CDR2 reads LQKENI. V was pared by 1 base and J by 2 bases, with 14 bases between. The CDR3 extends over 16 amino acids. CDR3 in DNA: TGTGCCAGCTCACCACGGGCAACAGGTATCAACTATGGCTACACCTTC. Its translation is CASSPRATGINYGYTF.

This clone showed up just a few times. The chain joins TRBV5-3 to TRBJ2-2; TRBD2 aligns across 13 bases. TRBV5-3 has ORF status, its function being uncertain. This CDR3 is 18 amino acids long. Unmatched junction bases numbered 10, after V lost 4 bases and J lost 4 bases. CDR3 coding DNA: TGTGCCAGAAGCCCCGGACTAGCGGGAGTGAAGGGCACCGGGGAGCTGTTTTTT. It translates to CARSPGLAGVKGTGELFF.

This clone has just one count. This sequence joins TRBV7-3 and TRBJ2-7; D may be TRBD2 (6 bases). V was clipped by 5 bases and J by 3 bases, with 14 bases between them. The germline V gene encodes CDR1 SGHTA and CDR2 FQGTGA. The CDR3 contains 14 residues. The CDR3 is CASSVRGTHYEQYF. The CDR3 DNA follows: TGTGCCAGCAGCGTACGGGGGACCCACTACGAGCAGTACTTC.

V usage is TRBV19 and J usage is TRBJ1-5, with a tentative D call TRBD1 (6 bases). Trimming left V 3 bases short and J 3 bases short, with 15 bases between. The CDR3 is 16 amino acids. Germline lookup yields CDR1 LNHDA and CDR2 SQIVND (reference sequence). CDR3 nucleotides: TGTGCCAGTAGTATCCCTACAGGGAACTCCAATCAGCCCCAGCATTTT. Translating it yields CASSIPTGNSNQPQHF.

The chain recombines TRBV30 with TRBJ2-3, with 13 bases aligning to TRBD2. The germline CDR1 and CDR2 sequences are GTSNPN and SVGIG (reference sequence). The junction had 5 bases not matched to a gene; V was cut back by 3 bases and J by 5 bases. The CDR3 contains 15 residues. In DNA form, the CDR3 reads TGTGCCTGGAGAAGACTAGCGGGGGGTATAGATACGCAGTATTTT. It yields the protein CAWRRLAGGIDTQYF.

This clone was observed a handful of times. The genes are TRBV5-6 and TRBJ2-7; the D gene is possibly TRBD1 (5 bases). This CDR3 is 15 amino acids long. V dropped 0 bases and J dropped 2 bases, with 12 bases sitting between them. Per germline, CDR1 SGHDT and CDR2 YYEEEE. The CDR3 loop is CASSLGRETPYEQYF. CDR3 bases: TGTGCCAGCAGCTTGGGCAGGGAAACACCCTACGAGCAGTACTTC.

This clone was detected only once. The chain has TRBV19 and TRBJ2-1; D is possibly TRBD1 (5 bases). Germline CDR1 and CDR2: LNHDA and SQIVND (reference sequence). CDR3 length: 15 residues. V gave up 3 bases and J gave up 8 bases, with 17 bases separating them. CDR3 in DNA: TGTGCCAGTAGTATCTGGCCTTGGCAGGGATATGAGCAGTTCTTC. Translation: CASSIWPWQGYEQFF.

This clone has just one count. The J gene is TRBJ1-2, the V gene TRBV6-5; D unclear. Germline V gene lookup returns CDR1 MNHEY and CDR2 SVGAGI. Trimming cost V 6 bases and J 4 bases, with 12 bases left between them. This CDR3 spans 13 amino acids. CDR3 DNA sequence: TGTGCCAGCAGCCGTTCTGGAGGCTATGGCTACACCTTC. Protein sequence: CASSRSGGYGYTF.

V usage is TRBV19 and J usage is TRBJ2-3; D might be TRBD2 (5 bases). Trimming left V 2 bases short and J 7 bases short, with 13 bases between. This CDR3 is 14 amino acids long. Per the germline V gene, CDR1 is LNHDA and CDR2 is SQIVND (reference sequence). The CDR3 loop reads CASSIRQVGNTQYF. The CDR3 DNA sequence: TGTGCCAGTAGTATAAGGCAGGTCGGGAATACGCAGTATTTT.

The chain links TRBV7-8 to TRBJ2-7; 8 nucleotides agree with TRBD2. This CDR3 is built from 14 residues. Germline values: CDR1 SGHVS, CDR2 FQNEAQ. V trimming: 5 bases; J trimming: 3 bases; junction bases outside the gene matches: 6. This chain's CDR3 is CASSTGTRVYEQYF. CDR3 sequence (DNA): TGTGCCAGCAGCACCGGGACTAGAGTCTACGAGCAGTACTTC.

This chain links TRBV19 with TRBJ1-2; tentatively, D is TRBD1 (5 bases). V was pared by 4 bases and J by 3 bases, with 9 bases between. Germline V gives CDR1 LNHDA, CDR2 SQIVND (reference sequence). The CDR3 sequence is 13 residues long. The CDR3 reads CASSTTVYYGYTF. CDR3 bases: TGTGCCAGTAGTACGACAGTCTACTATGGCTACACCTTC.

V gene TRBV15 combines with J gene TRBJ1-1; 8 nucleotides align to TRBD1. Germline values: CDR1 LNHNV, CDR2 YYDKDF (reference sequence). The CDR3 spans 13 residues. Germline trimming cut 5 bases from V and 6 bases from J; bases unmatched to any gene: 5. The CDR3 loop reads CATSEGTGPEAFF. In DNA form, the CDR3 reads TGTGCCACCAGCGAAGGGACAGGACCTGAAGCTTTCTTT.

The V and J genes are TRBV6-5 and TRBJ1-2; TRBD1 matches 9 bases. V shed 6 bases, J shed 8 bases, and the junction held 7 bases outside the gene matches. Germline assignment: CDR1 MNHEY and CDR2 SVGAGI. This CDR3 region has 13 residues. The CDR3 DNA follows: TGTGCCAGCAGCTCGGACAGGGGCGGCGGCTACACCTTC. Amino acids: CASSSDRGGGYTF.

The CDR3 protein is CASSSQTASSYNEQFF. The CDR3 DNA sequence: TGTGCCAGCAGCTCACAGACGGCGAGCTCCTACAATGAGCAGTTCTTC. V usage is TRBV5-6 and J usage is TRBJ2-1; D not certain. The CDR3 runs 16 residues. Germline V CDR1 and CDR2: SGHDT, YYEEEE. V was clipped by 3 bases and J by 0 bases, with 13 bases between them. The full variable domain, its missing parts supplied by reference TRBV5-6 and TRBJ2-1, is DAGVTQSPTHLIKTRGQQVTLRCSPKSGHDTVSWYQQALGQGPQFIFQYYEEEERQRGNFPDRFSGHQFPNYSSELNVNALLLGDSALYLCASSSQTASSYNEQFFGPGTRLTVL.

This clone occurred a few times. The gene calls are TRBV7-9 and TRBJ2-3; D is perhaps TRBD2 (5 bases). V lost 5 bases and J 6 bases, leaving 6 bases between the germline ends. Germline CDR1 is SEHNR and CDR2 is FQNEAQ (reference sequence). The CDR3 extends over 11 amino acids. The CDR3, as DNA: TGTGCCAGCAGCCGAGGGGATACGCAGTATTTT. The encoded protein is CASSRGDTQYF.

The chain carries TRBV20-1 and TRBJ2-1; D ambiguous. V dropped 2 bases and J dropped 9 bases, with 5 bases sitting between them. This CDR3 contains 10 residues. Germline CDR1 reads DFQATT; CDR2 reads SNEGSKA (reference sequence). CDR3: CSARLVEQFF. CDR3 DNA sequence: TGCAGTGCTAGACTAGTTGAGCAGTTCTTC.

The V call is TRBV12-5, the J call TRBJ2-7; TRBD1 is a possible D gene (6 bases). CDR3 length: 16 residues. Trimming left V 3 bases short and J 0 bases short, with 15 bases between. Germline CDR1 reads LGHNT; CDR2 reads FRNRAP. The CDR3 DNA reads as TGTGCTAGTGGTTTTACACAGGGCGCCCGCTCCTACGAGCAGTACTTC. This sequence encodes CASGFTQGARSYEQYF.

This clone has just one count. CDR3 bases: TGTGCCAGTAGTCGGACAGGGAATGAGCAGTTCTTC. It specifies CASSRTGNEQFF. The J gene is TRBJ2-1, the V gene TRBV19, with 8 bases aligning to TRBD1. Germline lookup yields CDR1 LNHDA and CDR2 SQIVND (reference sequence). CDR3 length: 12 residues. Trimming cost V 5 bases and J 7 bases; bases outside gene matches: 1.

The CDR3 DNA follows: TGTGCCAGCAGTCACGGGCCGACCAACAGGGGCTCTGGGGCCAACGTCCTGACTTTC. This sequence encodes CASSHGPTNRGSGANVLTF. The chain employs TRBV7-9 and TRBJ2-6; 7 bases are a match to TRBD1. V lost 6 bases, J lost 0 bases, and 14 bases stayed unmatched. CDR1 and CDR2 from the germline V gene are SEHNR and FQNEAQ (reference sequence). The CDR3 totals 19 residues. Drawing the rest from reference TRBV7-9 and TRBJ2-6, the complete variable domain is DTGVSQNPRHKITKRGQNVTFRCDPISEHNRLYWYRQTLGQGPEFLTYFQNEAQLEKSRLLSDRFSAERPKGSFSTLEIQRTEQGDSAMYLCASSHGPTNRGSGANVLTFGAGSRLTVL.

V is TRBV4-2 and J is TRBJ2-3; D unclear. The V gene's germline CDR1 is LGHNA and CDR2 YNFKEQ. V was pared by 0 bases and J by 3 bases, with 13 bases between. CDR3 length equals 16 residues. The CDR3 DNA follows: TGTGCCAGCAGCCAAGAATCGTTTGACTTGACAGATACGCAGTATTTT. Encoded protein: CASSQESFDLTDTQYF.

The chain links TRBV6-5 to TRBJ2-3, with 10 bases lining up with TRBD2. Germline CDR1 reads MNHEY; CDR2 reads SVGAGI. V shed 6 bases, J shed 4 bases, and the junction held 4 bases outside the gene matches. The CDR3 runs 14 residues. The DNA of the CDR3 is TGTGCCAGCAGAAATAGCGGGGGGCCAGATACGCAGTATTTT. Amino acids: CASRNSGGPDTQYF.

J is TRBJ1-5 and V is TRBV6-2 or TRBV6-3; D is perhaps TRBD1 (5 bases). Germline V gene data show CDR1 as MNHEY and CDR2 as SVGEGT. CDR3 length: 14 residues. Trimming took off 5 bases at V and 3 bases at J, with 11 bases between the two ends. The CDR3 DNA reads TGTGCCAGCAGTCGCGACAGATACAATCAGCCCCAGCATTTT. It translates to CASSRDRYNQPQHF.

The chain links TRBV6-2 or TRBV6-3 to TRBJ1-2; 7 bases agree with TRBD1. The V gene's germline CDR1 is MNHEY and CDR2 SVGEGT. Losses at the gene ends were 4 bases for V and 5 bases for J; bases not matched to a gene: 4. The CDR3 extends over 13 amino acids. The CDR3 loop reads CASSLGQLYGYTF. DNA of the CDR3: TGTGCCAGCAGTTTGGGACAGTTATATGGCTACACCTTC.